The 30 T cell receptor beta chains below come from one sample, sequenced in a study of OX40 agonist ivuxolimab in advanced cancers. The data were produced by immunoSEQ multiplex PCR, yet TCRdb's version contains in-frame clones alone and is incomplete. The sample consists of 30,000 to 35,000 clones, more than 75% of them appearing once. This material consisted of CD4+ or CD8+ T cells sorted from blood, taken in a trial of the OX40 agonist ivuxolimab. The receptors here all came from an adult with an advanced solid tumor such as melanoma, head and neck, liver or kidney cancer.

The chain has TRBV30 and TRBJ1-2, with D possibly matching TRBD1 (5 bases). This CDR3 spans 14 amino acids. Germline V lookup: CDR1 GTSNPN, CDR2 SVGIG (reference sequence). The ends were cut back, 1 base at V and 0 bases at J, with 9 bases in the middle. The CDR3, as DNA: TGTGCCTGGAGTGGGGACGGTACTAACTATGGCTACACCTTC. Encoded protein: CAWSGDGTNYGYTF.

The chain employs TRBV7-3 and TRBJ2-2, with a weak D call TRBD2 (6 bases). The CDR3 loop spans 15 amino acids. Trimming shortened V by 0 bases and J by 2 bases, and 7 bases separated the two germline ends. Germline loops: CDR1 SGHTA, CDR2 FQGTGA. The CDR3 reads CASSLTGGNTGELFF. The CDR3 nucleotides read TGTGCCAGCAGCTTAACGGGAGGTAACACCGGGGAGCTGTTTTTT.

The chain uses TRBV19 and TRBJ1-5; D unclear. V shed 4 bases and J shed 2 bases, with 9 bases lying between them. CDR3 length: 14 amino acids. The V gene's germline CDR1 is LNHDA and CDR2 SQIVND (reference sequence). The CDR3 spells CASSSGEGNQPQHF. For the CDR3, the DNA is TGTGCCAGTAGTAGTGGGGAGGGCAATCAGCCCCAGCATTTT.

The chain joins TRBV19 to TRBJ2-7; the match to TRBD1 covers 8 bases. After removal of 3 bases from V and 0 bases from J, the junction contained 4 bases not matched to a gene. The CDR3 extends over 15 amino acids. Per the germline V gene, CDR1 is LNHDA and CDR2 is SQIVND (reference sequence). The CDR3 DNA is TGTGCCAGTAGTATGGGGACAGGTCTCTCCTACGAGCAGTACTTC. This codes for CASSMGTGLSYEQYF.

As to this clone: Other nucleotide sequences from this sample produce the same CDR3. This chain links TRBV27 with TRBJ2-7, with 12 bases identical to TRBD1. Germline V CDR1 and CDR2: MNHEY, SMNVEV (reference sequence). This CDR3 is 13 amino acids long. Trimming took 8 bases from V and 4 from J; bases not matched to a gene: 3. The CDR3 region has the DNA TGTGCCAGCGGGACAGGGGGCGGTTACGAGCAGTACTTC. Residues: CASGTGGGYEQYF.

This CDR3 is CASSEDRGSGNTIYF. The CDR3 DNA reads as TGTGCCAGCAGCGAGGACAGGGGCTCTGGAAACACCATATATTTT. The chain recombines TRBV5-6 with TRBJ1-3; 9 nucleotides match TRBD1. The CDR3 contains 15 residues. The V segment lost 4 bases and the J segment 0 bases; nucleotides outside the gene matches: 2. Germline CDR1 SGHDT, CDR2 YYEEEE.

The CDR3, as DNA: TGTGCCAGCTGGACAGGGCGTGAGCAGTACTTC. Translation gives CASWTGREQYF. The V and J genes are TRBV2 and TRBJ2-7, with 8 bases fitting TRBD1. This CDR3 spans 11 amino acids. The V gene end was trimmed by 8 bases and the J gene end by 7 bases; junction bases not matched to a gene: 4. Looked up from germline, CDR1 is SNHLY and CDR2 is FYNNEI.

The chain combines TRBV19 with TRBJ1-6, with no clear D. With 3 bases removed from V and 6 bases from J, the gap between germline ends came to 9 bases. The CDR3 loop spans 14 amino acids. CDR1 LNHDA and CDR2 SQIVND come from the germline V gene (reference sequence). Written as DNA, the CDR3 is TGTGCCAGTAGTATCAGATTATTTAATTCACCCCTCCACTTT. Encoded protein: CASSIRLFNSPLHF.

The rearrangement uses TRBV28 and TRBJ1-1, with 7 bases fitting TRBD1. The germline V gene encodes CDR1 MDHEN and CDR2 SYDVKM. The CDR3 is made up of 12 amino acids. Trimming removed 8 bases from V and 5 bases from J; junction bases left unmatched: 5. The CDR3 reads CASHRGGTEAFF. The CDR3 region has the DNA TGTGCCAGCCACAGGGGTGGGACTGAAGCTTTCTTT.

The chain employs TRBV5-1 and TRBJ1-2, with 12 bases that match TRBD1. J lost 5 bases, V lost 7 bases, and 21 bases had no gene match. The CDR3 contains 19 residues. Germline loops: CDR1 SGHRS, CDR2 YFSETQ. DNA of the CDR3: TGCGCCAGCCACCATCTCTCCGGGACAGGGGGCGAATGGAGGTATGGCTACACCTTC. It specifies CASHHLSGTGGEWRYGYTF.

V is TRBV19 and J is TRBJ2-6; D remains ambiguous. The germline V gene encodes CDR1 LNHDA and CDR2 SQIVND (reference sequence). CDR3 length equals 17 residues. The ends were cut back, 4 bases at V and 3 bases at J, with 16 bases in the middle. Here the CDR3 DNA reads TGTGCCAGTAGTAGCCCCCTTCGGGTCTTTGGGGCCAACGTCCTGACTTTC. Translated, it gives CASSSPLRVFGANVLTF. The complete variable domain, with remaining parts taken from reference TRBV19 and TRBJ2-6, reads DGGITQSPKYLFRKEGQNVTLSCEQNLNHDAMYWYRQDPGQGLRLIYYSQIVNDFQKGDIAEGYSVSREKKESFPLTVTSAQKNPTAFYLCASSSPLRVFGANVLTFGAGSRLTVL.

The chain carries TRBV15 and TRBJ2-7, with D possibly TRBD1 on 5 matching bases. V gave up 1 base and J gave up 2 bases, with 12 bases separating them. The CDR3 consists of 15 residues. Per germline, CDR1 LNHNV and CDR2 YYDKDF (reference sequence). The CDR3 DNA sequence: TGTGCCACCAGCAGAGGCAGGGATCGGACCTACGAGCAGTACTTC. It translates to CATSRGRDRTYEQYF.

This chain uses TRBV10-3 with TRBJ1-2; D remains unclear. Trimming took off 0 bases at V and 2 bases at J, with 7 bases between the two ends. This CDR3 is built from 14 residues. Germline-derived CDR1 and CDR2 are ENHRY and SYGVKD. The CDR3 coding sequence is TGTGCCATCAGTGAGTCGAGGTACAACTATGGCTACACCTTC. This encodes CAISESRYNYGYTF.

J is TRBJ1-1 and V is TRBV6-1; the D gene is possibly TRBD1 (6 bases). Germline V lookup: CDR1 MNHNS, CDR2 SASEGT. V was trimmed by 1 base and J by 8 bases, leaving 14 bases between them. This CDR3 is 14 amino acids long. DNA for the CDR3: TGTGCCAGCAGTGAAGTCGGGACATCCTTAGAAGCTTTCTTT. This codes for CASSEVGTSLEAFF.

The chain couples TRBV28 to TRBJ2-7, with D possibly matching TRBD2 (6 bases). With 6 bases removed from V and 1 base from J, the gap between germline ends came to 19 bases. Germline V lookup: CDR1 MDHEN, CDR2 SYDVKM. The CDR3 runs to 16 residues. The CDR3 DNA sequence: TGTGCCAGCAGCCAATGGAGGGGCAGTCCATCCTACGAGCAGTACTTC. Protein sequence: CASSQWRGSPSYEQYF.

This sequence joins TRBV7-9 and TRBJ2-1; D might be TRBD1 (6 bases). CDR3 length: 16 residues. Germline lookup yields CDR1 SEHNR and CDR2 FQNEAQ (reference sequence). The ends were cut back, 6 bases at V and 4 bases at J, with 19 bases in the middle. The CDR3 is CASRPRQVKVYNEQFF. The DNA for the CDR3 is TGTGCCAGCAGACCAAGACAGGTAAAAGTTTACAATGAGCAGTTCTTC.

The chain combines TRBV13 with TRBJ1-2, with TRBD1 identical over 7 bases. Germline V lookup: CDR1 PRHDT, CDR2 FYEKMQ (reference sequence). The V gene end was trimmed by 4 bases and the J gene end by 3 bases; junction bases not matched to a gene: 14. CDR3 length equals 17 residues. DNA for the CDR3: TGTGCCAGCAGCTCCGGACAGGTAGCGGGGGGGTACTATGGCTACACCTTC. Translating it yields CASSSGQVAGGYYGYTF.

V usage is TRBV6-1 and J usage is TRBJ1-1; D remains unclear. The CDR3 totals 14 residues. Germline CDR1 and CDR2: MNHNS and SASEGT. V lost 1 base and J lost 3, with 9 bases in between. The DNA for the CDR3 is TGTGCCAGCAGTGAAGGGATCGGGGACACTGAAGCTTTCTTT. Amino acids: CASSEGIGDTEAFF.

This clone was seen only once. The DNA for the CDR3 is TGTGCCAGCAGCTCTAGCTCGTCGGGGCCAGCGCGGGACACTGAAGCTTTCTTT. This translates into CASSSSSSGPARDTEAFF. This rearrangement joins TRBV13 to TRBJ1-1; perhaps TRBD1 as D (5 bases). Germline V gene sequence: CDR1 PRHDT, CDR2 FYEKMQ (reference sequence). Deletions cut 4 bases from V and 3 bases from J, with 24 bases between. The CDR3 spans 18 residues.

The chain uses TRBV7-9 and TRBJ2-7; D possibly corresponds to TRBD1 (6 bases). The CDR3 sequence is 13 residues long. V lost 5 bases to trimming and J lost 5 bases, with 13 bases between them. In germline, CDR1 is SEHNR, CDR2 FQNEAQ (reference sequence). CDR3: CASSGWTDDEQYF. DNA for the CDR3: TGTGCCAGCAGCGGTTGGACAGACGACGAGCAGTACTTC.

This clone is classed as medium-sized. V gene TRBV5-5 combines with J gene TRBJ2-7; D not resolved. Germline CDR1 is SGHKS and CDR2 is YYEKEE (reference sequence). The V gene lost 2 bases and the J gene lost 3 bases, with 6 bases spanning the gap. This CDR3 spans 12 amino acids. The CDR3 loop reads CASSFSSYEQYF. CDR3 DNA sequence: TGTGCCAGCAGCTTTTCGAGCTACGAGCAGTACTTC.

This chain uses TRBV27 with TRBJ2-5; possibly TRBD1 or TRBD2 for D (6 bases each). V lost 4 bases and J lost 5, with 14 bases in between. The CDR3 loop spans 14 amino acids. CDR1 and CDR2 (germline): MNHEY, SMNVEV (reference sequence). The CDR3 sequence: CASSSGHREETQYF. CDR3 in DNA: TGTGCCAGCAGTTCGGGACACCGGGAGGAGACCCAGTACTTC.

This chain joins TRBV6-4 and TRBJ2-1; no clear D gene. This CDR3 region has 15 residues. Germline CDR1 is MRHNA and CDR2 is SNTAGT. Trimming removed 4 bases from V and 4 bases from J, with 14 bases in between. The CDR3 sequence: CASSVLASPYNEQFF. The CDR3 nucleotides read TGTGCCAGCAGTGTTTTGGCTAGTCCTTACAATGAGCAGTTCTTC.

The CDR3 DNA reads as TGTGCCAGCAGAGAAGGAGCGGGGAACAATGAGCAGTTCTTC. Its translation: CASREGAGNNEQFF. The chain employs TRBV25-1 and TRBJ2-1; 7 positions match TRBD2. The CDR3 extends over 14 amino acids. Unmatched junction bases numbered 7, after V lost 6 bases and J lost 5 bases. Per the germline V gene, CDR1 is MGHDK and CDR2 is SYGVNS.

V gene TRBV7-9 combines with J gene TRBJ2-5; a weak D match, TRBD2 (5 bases). Germline loops: CDR1 SEHNR, CDR2 FQNEAQ (reference sequence). V was cut by 2 bases and J by 3 bases, with 10 bases left in between. This CDR3 has 14 residues. The CDR3 sequence is CASSLPSGEETQYF. The CDR3 DNA reads as TGTGCCAGCAGCTTACCGAGCGGAGAAGAGACCCAGTACTTC.

The chain is built from TRBV5-1 and TRBJ2-3; 9 nucleotides line up with TRBD2. The germline gives CDR1 SGHRS, CDR2 YFSETQ. This CDR3 region has 17 residues. V was pared by 2 bases and J by 6 bases, with 13 bases of the junction left unmatched. Here the CDR3 DNA reads TGCGCCAGCAGCTTAATGGGACTAGCCTTAAGCAGGGATACGCAGTATTTT. Translated, it gives CASSLMGLALSRDTQYF.

This clone was seen just once. This rearrangement joins TRBV19 to TRBJ2-2, with D possibly matching TRBD1 (6 bases). The germline V gene encodes CDR1 LNHDA and CDR2 SQIVND (reference sequence). V shed 5 bases and J shed 6 bases, with 10 bases lying between them. This CDR3 region has 13 residues. CDR3 sequence (DNA): TGTGCCAGTAGTGCCCACAGGGCCGGGGAGCTGTTTTTT. This translates into CASSAHRAGELFF.

Here the CDR3 reads CASSLGGGAADTQYF. The DNA for the CDR3 is TGCGCCAGCAGCTTGGGCGGGGGGGCCGCAGATACGCAGTATTTT. V is TRBV5-1 and J is TRBJ2-3; 9 nucleotides align to TRBD2. The CDR3 loop spans 15 amino acids. V lost 0 bases and J lost 4; bases outside the gene matches: 3. Germline-derived CDR1 and CDR2 are SGHRS and YFSETQ.

The V gene is TRBV5-4, the J gene TRBJ2-3; D gene uncertain. Per germline, CDR1 SGHNT and CDR2 YYREEE (reference sequence). The CDR3 runs 11 residues. V lost 2 bases and J lost 6, with 4 bases in between. CDR3 sequence (DNA): TGTGCCAGCAGCTTCGGCGATACGCAGTATTTT. This translates into CASSFGDTQYF.

This clone showed up just once. V gene TRBV5-6 combines with J gene TRBJ1-5; 7 bases agree with TRBD1. The CDR3 consists of 15 residues. Unmatched junction bases numbered 8, after V lost 4 bases and J lost 4 bases. Looked up from germline, CDR1 is SGHDT and CDR2 is YYEEEE. DNA for the CDR3: TGTGCCAGCAGCACCGGGACAGCCTATAATCAGCCCCAGCATTTT. This encodes CASSTGTAYNQPQHF.